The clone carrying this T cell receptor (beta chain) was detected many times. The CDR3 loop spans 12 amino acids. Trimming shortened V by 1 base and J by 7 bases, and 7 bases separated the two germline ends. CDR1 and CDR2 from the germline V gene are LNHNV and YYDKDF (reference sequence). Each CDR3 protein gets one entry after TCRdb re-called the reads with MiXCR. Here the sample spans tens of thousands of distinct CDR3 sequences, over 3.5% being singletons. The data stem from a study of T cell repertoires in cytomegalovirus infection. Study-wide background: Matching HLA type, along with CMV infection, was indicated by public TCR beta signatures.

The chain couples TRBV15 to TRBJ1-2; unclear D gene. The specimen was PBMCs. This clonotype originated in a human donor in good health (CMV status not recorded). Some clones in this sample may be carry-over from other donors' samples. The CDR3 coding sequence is TGTGCCACCAGCAGAGCGGGGTTTGGCTACACCTTC. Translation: CATSRAGFGYTF.